The 7 T cell receptor beta chains listed next were all sequenced from one sample in a study of CD8 T cells in cerebrospinal fluid in Alzheimer's disease. TCRdb derives one entry per CDR3 protein from the 10x single-cell sequencing reads, leaving out DNA. Found here are about 1,400 distinct CDR3 sequences; the top ten clones hold roughly a fifth. Material: cerebrospinal fluid. The receptors originated from a human donor with mild cognitive impairment.

V gene TRBV28 combines with J gene TRBJ1-5. The CDR3 has 14 amino acids. CDR1 and CDR2 from the germline V gene are MDHEN and SYDVKM. The CDR3 spells CASRGSYSNQPQHF.

By frequency, this clonotype registers medium-sized. V is TRBV6-5 and J is TRBJ1-1. Germline assignment: CDR1 MNHEY and CDR2 SVGAGI. The CDR3 loop spans 12 amino acids. The CDR3 protein is CASTSVDTEAFF.

Its frequency marks this clonotype as medium-sized. The gene calls are TRBV25-1 and TRBJ2-2. The CDR3 spans 14 residues. Germline V gene sequence: CDR1 MGHDK, CDR2 SYGVNS. The CDR3 spells CASSDYGNTGELFF.

The chain has TRBV6-5 and TRBJ1-3; with no DNA, the TCRdb D assignment of TRBD1 cannot be verified. CDR3 length: 17 residues. Germline V CDR1 and CDR2: MNHEY, SVGAGI. The CDR3 loop reads CASSSIRVTASGNTIYF.

Considering frequency, this clonotype is medium-sized. The rearrangement uses TRBV11-1 and TRBJ2-7; TCRdb picks TRBD2, but there is no DNA to check that call. The CDR3 is 16 residues long. Germline lookup yields CDR1 SGHAT and CDR2 FQDESV (reference sequence). The CDR3: CASSWGLAGSSYEQYF.

This chain connects TRBV5-4 to TRBJ2-7; TCRdb names TRBD1, which stays unverified in the absence of DNA. In germline, CDR1 is SGHNT, CDR2 YYREEE (reference sequence). This CDR3 is built from 15 residues. This CDR3 is CASSLATGGPREQYF.

Considering frequency, this clonotype is medium-sized. The chain recombines TRBV6-2 or TRBV6-3 with TRBJ2-7; TCRdb's D call, TRBD1, is unchecked because there is no DNA. This CDR3 spans 14 amino acids. From germline, CDR1 is MNHEY and CDR2 SVGEGT. The CDR3 loop reads CASSSPGRNYEQYF.